Following are 10 T cell receptor beta chains from one sample sequenced in a study of cytomegalovirus exposure and HLA in healthy donors. PCR amplification relied on 60 Vbeta primers (plus 13 Jbeta primers). TCRdb's copy holds only in-frame clones and misses some; the assay was immunoSEQ multiplex PCR. The sample has 210,000 or so clones, roughly 84% seen once; the top ten hold roughly 1.5%. Sample: PBMCs. The receptors originated from a girl between 10 and 17 years old in good health and CMV-seronegative.

J is TRBJ1-5 and V is TRBV11-2; possibly TRBD1 for D (5 bases). Germline V gene lookup returns CDR1 SGHAT and CDR2 FQNNGV. V was trimmed by 4 bases and J by 5 bases, leaving 18 bases between them. This CDR3 has 16 residues. The CDR3: CASSSSYSGSDQPQHF. As DNA, the CDR3 is TGTGCCAGCAGCTCCTCTTATTCAGGGTCGGATCAGCCCCAGCATTTT. The variable domain in full, completed from reference TRBV11-2 and TRBJ1-5, reads EAGVAQSPRYKIIEKRQSVAFWCNPISGHATLYWYQQILGQGPKLLIQFQNNGVVDDSQLPKDRFSAERLKGVDSTLKIQPAKLEDSAVYLCASSSSYSGSDQPQHFGDGTRLSIL.

The chain recombines TRBV7-2 with TRBJ2-7; TRBD1 aligns across 7 bases. There are 13 residues in the CDR3. CDR1 is SGHTA, CDR2 FQGNSA, per germline. After removal of 5 bases from V and 6 bases from J, the junction contained 7 bases not matched to a gene. The CDR3 DNA reads as TGTGCCAGCAGCAAAGACAGGGTATTCGAGCAGTACTTC. Residues: CASSKDRVFEQYF.

V is TRBV5-4 and J is TRBJ2-7; a possible D gene is TRBD2 (6 bases). CDR3 size: 16 residues. Germline V CDR1 and CDR2: SGHNT, YYREEE (reference sequence). V lost 0 bases to trimming and J lost 0 bases, with 13 bases between them. This chain's CDR3 is CASSLVGGRSSYEQYF. In DNA form, the CDR3 reads TGTGCCAGCAGCTTGGTGGGGGGACGGAGCTCCTACGAGCAGTACTTC.

The V and J genes are TRBV7-2 and TRBJ1-2; TRBD1 agrees at 7 bases. This CDR3 has 15 amino acids. CDR1 and CDR2 from the germline V gene are SGHTA and FQGNSA. With V trimmed by 1 base and J by 4 bases, 6 bases remained unmatched. The CDR3 here is CASSLVGPGGYGYTF. The CDR3 DNA sequence: TGTGCCAGCAGCTTAGTCGGGCCAGGGGGCTATGGCTACACCTTC.

The chain uses TRBV19 and TRBJ1-2; TRBD1 matches at 8 bases. Unmatched junction bases numbered 6, after V lost 8 bases and J lost 4 bases. The CDR3 spans 13 residues. Germline assignment: CDR1 LNHDA and CDR2 SQIVND (reference sequence). Here the CDR3 DNA reads TGTGCCAGTCGATACAGGGGGACCTATGGCTACACCTTC. Its protein product is CASRYRGTYGYTF. The entire variable domain, with the rest obtained from reference TRBV19 and TRBJ1-2, is as follows: DGGITQSPKYLFRKEGQNVTLSCEQNLNHDAMYWYRQDPGQGLRLIYYSQIVNDFQKGDIAEGYSVSREKKESFPLTVTSAQKNPTAFYLCASRYRGTYGYTFGSGTRLTVV.

The table lists this clone with many counts. The CDR3 nucleotides are TGTGCCATCAGATGGGCCGGGAGCTATGGCTACACCTTC. Protein sequence: CAIRWAGSYGYTF. The chain has TRBV10-3 and TRBJ1-2, with D hard to call. The ends were cut back, 6 bases at V and 4 bases at J, with 12 bases in the middle. The length of the CDR3 is 13 residues. Germline CDR1 reads ENHRY; CDR2 reads SYGVKD.

The V call is TRBV18, the J call TRBJ2-7; 8 nucleotides align to TRBD2. Looked up from germline, CDR1 is KGHSH and CDR2 is LQKENI. The CDR3 covers 16 residues. With 0 bases clipped from V and 0 bases from J, the junction kept 4 bases outside the gene matches. Here the CDR3 reads CASSPPKGLGSYEQYF. The CDR3 DNA reads as TGTGCCAGCTCACCACCAAAGGGACTAGGCTCCTACGAGCAGTACTTC.

The V and J genes are TRBV19 and TRBJ1-2; TRBD1 agrees at 10 bases. V was clipped by 1 base and J by 6 bases; unmatched bases: 5. Germline CDR1 LNHDA, CDR2 SQIVND (reference sequence). The CDR3 extends over 15 amino acids. The CDR3 DNA is TGTGCCAGTAGTATAGTTGGACAGGGGGGGCATGGCTACACCTTC. Translated: CASSIVGQGGHGYTF.

A single count supports this clone. The chain links TRBV27 to TRBJ1-4, with 7 bases fitting TRBD1. Germline CDR1 and CDR2: MNHEY and SMNVEV (reference sequence). J lost 3 bases, V lost 0 bases, and 4 bases had no gene match. The CDR3 runs 16 residues. Here the CDR3 reads CASSLSLGQSNEKLFF. For the CDR3, the DNA is TGTGCCAGCAGTTTATCCTTGGGACAGTCTAATGAAAAACTGTTTTTT.

The chain employs TRBV19 and TRBJ2-3, with 7 bases that match TRBD1. Unmatched junction bases numbered 13, after V lost 8 bases and J lost 2 bases. The length of the CDR3 is 16 residues. CDR1 is LNHDA, CDR2 SQIVND, per germline (reference sequence). The CDR3 DNA is TGTGCCAGTGCAATACAGGGGAGTGCTTACACAGATACGCAGTATTTT. It translates to CASAIQGSAYTDTQYF.